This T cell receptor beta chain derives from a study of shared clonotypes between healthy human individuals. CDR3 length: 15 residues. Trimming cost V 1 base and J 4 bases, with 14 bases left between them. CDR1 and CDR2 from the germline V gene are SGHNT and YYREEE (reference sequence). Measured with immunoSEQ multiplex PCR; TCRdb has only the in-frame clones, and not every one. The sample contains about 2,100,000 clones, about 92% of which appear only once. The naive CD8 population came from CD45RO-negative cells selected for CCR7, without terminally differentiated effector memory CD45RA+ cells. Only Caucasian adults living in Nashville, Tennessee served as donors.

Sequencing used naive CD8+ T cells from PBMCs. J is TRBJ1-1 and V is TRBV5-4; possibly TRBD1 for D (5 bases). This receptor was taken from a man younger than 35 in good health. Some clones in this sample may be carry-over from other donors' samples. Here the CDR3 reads CASSLLTSGSTEAFF. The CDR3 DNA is TGTGCCAGCAGCTTGTTGACATCAGGGTCCACTGAAGCTTTCTTT.